The rows below give T cell receptor beta chains drawn from one sample of a study of blood T cell repertoires in COVID-19. Only in-frame clones appear in the TCRdb table, and some are missing; sequencing was by immunoSEQ multiplex PCR. The sample has 300,000 to 450,000 clones, 87% seen once. The sample consisted of peripheral blood. These receptors were taken from a woman aged 60-70 years with COVID-19, enrolled during active disease. CDR3s include the opening cysteine and the closing phenylalanine or tryptophan.

J: TRBJ2-3
V: TRBV7-8
CDR3: CASSLAGRLDTQYF

J: TRBJ1-2
V: TRBV19
CDR3: CASSIQTGFPNYGYTF

J: TRBJ1-1
V: TRBV2
CDR3: CASRILGGGMGTEAFF

J: TRBJ2-1
V: TRBV27
CDR3: CASQGVPSYNEQFF

J: TRBJ2-6
V: TRBV2
CDR3: CASSNPGVTGANVLTF

J: TRBJ1-1
V: TRBV5-5
CDR3: CASRLGQGAEAFF

J: TRBJ2-3
V: TRBV3-1/TRBV3-2
CDR3: CASSHLQAQYF

J: TRBJ1-1
V: TRBV4-2
CDR3: CASSQDGEGNTEAFF

J: TRBJ2-1
V: TRBV11-2
CDR3: CASTLIGGYNEQFF

J: TRBJ1-4
V: TRBV28
CDR3: CASSLVQGATNEKLFF

J: TRBJ1-5
V: TRBV18
CDR3: CASSPDRGNQPQHF

J: TRBJ1-1
V: TRBV5-8
CDR3: CASRRGSAMNTEAFF

J: TRBJ1-1
V: TRBV6-1
CDR3: CASSDAGGALLSEAFF

J: TRBJ1-3
V: TRBV7-9
CDR3: CASSFTGTGVSGNTIYF

J: TRBJ2-7
V: TRBV27
CDR3: CASSPDRLAGGLNYEQYF

J: TRBJ2-3
V: TRBV6-6
CDR3: CANRDSRGTQYF

J: TRBJ1-6
V: TRBV7-9
CDR3: CASSSGITGITPLHF

J: TRBJ2-3
V: TRBV7-3
CDR3: CASSPRLAGITDTQYF

J: TRBJ2-3
V: TRBV7-8
CDR3: CASSLPGLAGEMQYF

J: TRBJ2-1
V: TRBV5-1
CDR3: CASSLLSGGTGDEQFF

J: TRBJ2-4
V: TRBV21-1
CDR3: CASSKLERRAKNIQYF

J: TRBJ2-1
V: TRBV19
CDR3: CASTGTEDNEQFF

J: TRBJ2-5
V: TRBV5-1
CDR3: CASRQRGDWETQYF

J: TRBJ1-5
V: TRBV28
CDR3: CASSLAGRPNQPQHF

J: TRBJ1-5
V: TRBV14
CDR3: CASSQAGGNQPQHF

J: TRBJ1-2
V: TRBV14
CDR3: CASSPLSGSHYGYTF

J: TRBJ2-1
V: TRBV10-3
CDR3: CAISTGTSDFNEQFF

J: TRBJ1-1
V: TRBV30
CDR3: CAWKRPNTEAFF

J: TRBJ2-7
V: TRBV14
CDR3: CASSHGGKQYF

J: TRBJ2-1
V: TRBV4-2
CDR3: CASSQGDGGNYNEQFF

J: TRBJ1-2
V: TRBV2
CDR3: CASRAQRAGYGYTF

J: TRBJ2-1
V: TRBV25-1
CDR3: CASRSPGANEQFF

J: TRBJ2-3
V: TRBV6-6
CDR3: CASARTATDTQYF

J: TRBJ2-5
V: TRBV6-7
CDR3: CASSNLGTSQETQYF

J: TRBJ1-2
V: TRBV5-4
CDR3: CASSKTGSVNYGYTF

J: TRBJ1-4
V: TRBV25-1
CDR3: CASSVQGEGKLFF

J: TRBJ2-5
V: TRBV5-4
CDR3: CASSPRGTETQYF

J: TRBJ2-7
V: TRBV6-1
CDR3: CASSESGVTGNDEQYF

J: TRBJ2-1
V: TRBV5-1
CDR3: CASSPERGGPDEQFF

J: TRBJ2-5
V: TRBV10-3
CDR3: CAISGDRGKETQYF

J: TRBJ2-2
V: TRBV7-3
CDR3: CASSLIPANTGELFF

J: TRBJ2-3
V: TRBV7-9
CDR3: CASSPDTDTDTQYF

J: TRBJ2-2
V: TRBV24-1
CDR3: CATSAMGAGTGELFF

J: TRBJ1-2
V: TRBV30
CDR3: CAWSSPGQGPWYGYTF

J: TRBJ1-6
V: TRBV10-2
CDR3: CASSEARAYNSPLHF

J: TRBJ2-5
V: TRBV5-6
CDR3: CASSFRETQYF

J: TRBJ1-5
V: TRBV7-2
CDR3: CASSSRDRVQPQHF

J: TRBJ1-3
V: TRBV24-1
CDR3: CATSDPSGTSGNTIYF

J: TRBJ2-6
V: TRBV5-1
CDR3: CASGQGASGANVLTF